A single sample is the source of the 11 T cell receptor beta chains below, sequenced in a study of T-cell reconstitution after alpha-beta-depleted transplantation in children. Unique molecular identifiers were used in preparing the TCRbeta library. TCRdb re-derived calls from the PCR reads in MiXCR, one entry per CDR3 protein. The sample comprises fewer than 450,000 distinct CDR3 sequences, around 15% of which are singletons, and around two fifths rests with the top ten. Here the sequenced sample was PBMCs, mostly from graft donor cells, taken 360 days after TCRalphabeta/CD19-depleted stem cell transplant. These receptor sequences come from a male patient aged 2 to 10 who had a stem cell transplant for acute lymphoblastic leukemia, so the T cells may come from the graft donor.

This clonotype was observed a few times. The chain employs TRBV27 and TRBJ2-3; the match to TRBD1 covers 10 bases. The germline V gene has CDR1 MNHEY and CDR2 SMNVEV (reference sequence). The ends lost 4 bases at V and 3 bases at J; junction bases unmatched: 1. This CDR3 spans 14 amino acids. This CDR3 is CASSWTGGTDTQYF. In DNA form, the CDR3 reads TGTGCCAGCAGTTGGACAGGGGGTACAGATACGCAGTATTTT.

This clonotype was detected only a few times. CDR3 loop: CASSFPGTLSYEQYF. In nucleotides, the CDR3 is TGTGCCAGCAGTTTCCCGGGGACCCTATCCTACGAGCAGTACTTC. This chain uses TRBV28 with TRBJ2-7; D is possibly TRBD1 or TRBD2 (5 bases each). The CDR3 covers 15 residues. V was clipped by 3 bases and J by 1 base, with 13 bases between them. Germline-derived CDR1 and CDR2 are MDHEN and SYDVKM.

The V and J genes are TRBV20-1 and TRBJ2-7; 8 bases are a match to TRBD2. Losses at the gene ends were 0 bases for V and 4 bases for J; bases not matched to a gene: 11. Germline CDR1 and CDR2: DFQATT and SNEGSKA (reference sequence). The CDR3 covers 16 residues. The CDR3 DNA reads TGCAGTGCTAGAGACCGGGAGCGGGAGAGCTTGTACGAGCAGTACTTC. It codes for CSARDRERESLYEQYF.

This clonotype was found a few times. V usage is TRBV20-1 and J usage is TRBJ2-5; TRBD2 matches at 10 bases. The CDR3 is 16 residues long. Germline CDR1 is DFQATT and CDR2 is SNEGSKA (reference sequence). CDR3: CITAQGLLAGQETQYF. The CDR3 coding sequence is TGCATTACCGCACAGGGCCTACTAGCGGGACAAGAGACCCAGTACTTC.

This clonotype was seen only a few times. As DNA, the CDR3 is TGTGCCAGCTCACCACGGGCGAACTACAATGAGCAGTTCTTC. Protein: CASSPRANYNEQFF. This sequence joins TRBV18 and TRBJ2-1, with unresolved D. CDR1 and CDR2 from the germline V gene are KGHSH and LQKENI. Trimming stripped 1 base from V and 3 bases from J, with 7 bases between. The CDR3 totals 14 residues.

CDR3 residues: CASSRDRLSTEAFF. The CDR3 region has the DNA TGTGCCAGCAGCCGGGACAGGTTGAGCACTGAAGCTTTCTTT. This chain connects TRBV7-6 to TRBJ1-1, with 8 bases identical to TRBD1. This CDR3 is 14 amino acids long. V shed 5 bases, J shed 4 bases, and the junction held 6 bases outside the gene matches. Germline V gives CDR1 SGHVS, CDR2 FNYEAQ.

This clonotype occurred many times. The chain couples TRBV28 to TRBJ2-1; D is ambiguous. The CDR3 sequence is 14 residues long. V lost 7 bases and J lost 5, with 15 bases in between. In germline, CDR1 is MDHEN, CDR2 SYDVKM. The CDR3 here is CASTPHDTHNEQFF. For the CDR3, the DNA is TGTGCCAGCACTCCACACGACACTCACAATGAGCAGTTCTTC.

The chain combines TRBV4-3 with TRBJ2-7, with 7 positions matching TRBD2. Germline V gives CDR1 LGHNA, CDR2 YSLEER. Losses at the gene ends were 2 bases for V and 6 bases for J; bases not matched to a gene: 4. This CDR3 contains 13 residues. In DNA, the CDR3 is TGCGCCAGCAGCCAAAGCGGGACTCGCGAGCAGTACTTC. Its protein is CASSQSGTREQYF.

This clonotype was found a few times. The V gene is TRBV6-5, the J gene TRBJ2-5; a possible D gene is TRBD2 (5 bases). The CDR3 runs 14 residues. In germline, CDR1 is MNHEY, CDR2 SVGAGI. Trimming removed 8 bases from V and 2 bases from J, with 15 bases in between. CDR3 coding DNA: TGTGCCAGCGTTCTCTTCCCGGGGCAAGAGACCCAGTACTTC. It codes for CASVLFPGQETQYF.

The CDR3 is CASSLDSETYEQYF. In DNA, the CDR3 is TGCGCCAGCAGCCTCGATAGCGAAACCTACGAGCAGTACTTC. This sequence joins TRBV4-1 and TRBJ2-7; TRBD2 might be the D (5 bases). From germline, CDR1 is MGHRA and CDR2 YSYEKL. Trimming removed 4 bases at V and 2 bases at J, with 12 bases between. This CDR3 comprises 14 residues.

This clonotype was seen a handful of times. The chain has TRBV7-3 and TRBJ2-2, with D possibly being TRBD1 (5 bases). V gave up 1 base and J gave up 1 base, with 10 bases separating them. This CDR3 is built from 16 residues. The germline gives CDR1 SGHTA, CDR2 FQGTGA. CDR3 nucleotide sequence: TGTGCCAGCAGCTTAAGGGGCAGCCAGAACACCGGGGAGCTGTTTTTT. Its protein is CASSLRGSQNTGELFF.